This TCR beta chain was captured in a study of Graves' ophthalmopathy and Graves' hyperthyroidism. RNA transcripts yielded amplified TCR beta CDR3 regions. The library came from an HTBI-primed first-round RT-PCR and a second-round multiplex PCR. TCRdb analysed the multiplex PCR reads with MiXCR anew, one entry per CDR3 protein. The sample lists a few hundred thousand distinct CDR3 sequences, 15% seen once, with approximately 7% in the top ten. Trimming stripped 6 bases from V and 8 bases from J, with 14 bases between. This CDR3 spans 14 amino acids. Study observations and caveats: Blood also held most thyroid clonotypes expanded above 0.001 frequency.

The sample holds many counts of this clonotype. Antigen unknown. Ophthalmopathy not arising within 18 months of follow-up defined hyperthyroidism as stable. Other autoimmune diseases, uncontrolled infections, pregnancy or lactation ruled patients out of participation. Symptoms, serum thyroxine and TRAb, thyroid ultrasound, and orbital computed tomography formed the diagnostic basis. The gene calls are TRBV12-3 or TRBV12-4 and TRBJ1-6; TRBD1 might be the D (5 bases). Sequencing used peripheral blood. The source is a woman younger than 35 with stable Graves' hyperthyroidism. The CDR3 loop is CASRKGWADSPLHF. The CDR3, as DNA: TGTGCCAGCAGAAAGGGGTGGGCAGATTCACCCCTCCACTTT.